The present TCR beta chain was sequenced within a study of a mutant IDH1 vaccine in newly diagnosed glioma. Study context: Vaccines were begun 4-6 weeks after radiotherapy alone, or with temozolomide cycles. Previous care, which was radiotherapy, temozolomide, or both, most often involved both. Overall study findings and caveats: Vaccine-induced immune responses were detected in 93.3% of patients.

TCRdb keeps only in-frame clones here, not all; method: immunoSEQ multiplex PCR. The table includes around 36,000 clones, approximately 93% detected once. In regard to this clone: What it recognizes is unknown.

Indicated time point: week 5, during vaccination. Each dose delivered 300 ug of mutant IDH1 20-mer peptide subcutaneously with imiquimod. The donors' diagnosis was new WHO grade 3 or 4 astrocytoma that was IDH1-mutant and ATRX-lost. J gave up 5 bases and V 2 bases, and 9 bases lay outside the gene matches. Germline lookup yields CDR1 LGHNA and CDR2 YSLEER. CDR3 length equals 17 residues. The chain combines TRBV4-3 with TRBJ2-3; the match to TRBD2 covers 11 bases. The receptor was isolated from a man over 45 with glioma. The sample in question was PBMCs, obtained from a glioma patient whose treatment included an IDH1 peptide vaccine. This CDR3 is CASSQTYSGGAKDTQYF. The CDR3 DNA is TGCGCCAGCAGCCAAACCTATAGCGGGGGGGCCAAAGATACGCAGTATTTT.